Sequencing of this T cell receptor (beta chain) was carried out in a study of Graves' ophthalmopathy and Graves' hyperthyroidism. Study at large: Before any treatment was given, at initial diagnosis, peripheral blood was collected.

About this clonotype itself: The antigen remains undetermined.

CDR1 LGHDT and CDR2 YNNKEL come from the germline V gene (reference sequence). V was pared by 3 bases and J by 1 base, with 19 bases between. The CDR3 has 17 residues. As the template, RNA transcripts were used to amplify TCR beta CDR3 regions. Investigators did first-round RT-PCR with HTBI primers, then second-round multiplex PCR. TCRdb re-called the multiplex PCR reads with MiXCR, one entry per CDR3 protein. Here the sample spans 400,000 to 500,000 distinct CDR3 sequences, under 25% being singletons. Hyperthyroidism qualified as stable when ophthalmopathy did not develop within 18 months of follow-up. Study-level points and caveats: A 13-signature model separated ophthalmopathy from stable hyperthyroidism, reaching about 88% sensitivity and less than 82% specificity cross-validated.

The chain carries TRBV3-1 and TRBJ2-7; a possible D gene is TRBD1 (6 bases). The TCR comes from a woman between 18 and 29 years old with stable Graves' hyperthyroidism. The source material was peripheral blood. The CDR3 DNA reads TGTGCCAGCAGCCAGCGCGGAACAGGGATTCGGTCCTACGAGCAGTACTTC. Residues: CASSQRGTGIRSYEQYF.